This entry is about one T cell receptor (beta chain). Its specificity is not known. Profiling relied on immunoSEQ multiplex PCR, and the TCRdb table lists in-frame clones only, not all of them. The sample shows approximately 4,000 clones, 64% of them seen only once. This sample stems from a study of coeliac disease. Study-level information: Without high-resolution HLA typing, biased TRBV7-2 usage was examined as a proof of principle.

Trimming pared 4 bases from V and 8 bases from J, leaving 12 bases between. Germline V CDR1 and CDR2: SGDLS, YYNGEE. The CDR3 has 12 residues. General study findings and limits: Few TRB amino acid sequences were shared between samples; most were unique.

Sequencing was done on a sample of lymphocytes from the gut lamina propria. The TCR was taken from a woman in her twenties or thirties without celiac disease. The rearrangement uses TRBV9 and TRBJ1-2, with D possibly matching TRBD1 (6 bases). CDR3 bases: TGTGCCAGCAGCCCAGGGGTGGGAGGCTACACCTTC. Translation: CASSPGVGGYTF.